This T cell receptor (beta chain) emerged from a study of blood T cell repertoires in COVID-19. Turning to the study itself: Samples taken during acute and convalescent COVID-19 were collected in the United States, Italy and Spain.

The method was immunoSEQ multiplex PCR; TCRdb's version includes in-frame clones alone and lacks a portion of them. The sample consists of approximately 200,000 clones, 80% of them appearing once. V was clipped by 4 bases and J by 3 bases, with 10 bases between them. Per the germline V gene, CDR1 is SQVTM and CDR2 is ANQGSEA. The CDR3 is 12 residues long. The sequence came from a human donor in a cohort sampled during active COVID-19. V is TRBV29-1 and J is TRBJ2-7, with D unresolved. The sequenced sample was peripheral blood. CDR3 DNA sequence: TGCAGCGTTGCGCGGAACCTCTACGAGCAGTACTTC. Its protein is CSVARNLYEQYF.